The entry that follows covers one T cell receptor (beta chain) sequence. A much larger clone lies a single base off, so this may be a read error. RNA transcripts served as the template for amplifying TCR beta CDR3 regions. HTBI primers drove first-round RT-PCR of the TCR CDR3. Using its own MiXCR run on the multiplex PCR reads, TCRdb lists one record per CDR3 protein. The repertoire includes about 340,000 distinct CDR3 sequences, 20% to 25% of them detected once, and around half sits in the top ten. The record originates from a study of T cells in Graves' hyperthyroidism and ophthalmopathy. Study-level information: Peripheral blood was drawn at first diagnosis, prior to all treatment.

The trim removed 5 bases at V and 7 bases at J, leaving 7 bases unmatched. This CDR3 contains 14 residues. The germline V gene has CDR1 MNHEY and CDR2 SMNVEV (reference sequence). Patients were aged 18 to 65, had disease duration under 2 months, and had newly diagnosed hyperthyroidism. Patients with uncontrolled infections, other autoimmune diseases, pregnancy or lactation were excluded. Sequenced: blood. The origin of this receptor is a woman aged 50 to 60 with Graves' hyperthyroidism. V and J are TRBV27 and TRBJ2-1, with TRBD1 matching over 8 bases. The CDR3 is CASSPLDRENEQFF. Written as DNA, the CDR3 is TGTGCCAGCAGTCCCCTGGACAGGGAGAATGAGCAGTTCTTC.